The 12 T cell receptor beta chains reported below all come from one sample, sequenced in a study of blood T cell repertoires in COVID-19. The table came from immunoSEQ multiplex PCR; TCRdb's copy has only in-frame clones and leaves some out. Among 380,000 or so clones listed, roughly 87% were seen once. Specimen: PBMCs or T cells enriched from blood (not recorded which). These receptors all stem from a woman aged 40 to 50 with acute COVID-19.

The V call is TRBV2, the J call TRBJ1-1; TRBD1 is a possible D gene (6 bases). Trimming pared 1 base from V and 0 bases from J, leaving 12 bases between. The CDR3 runs 16 residues. CDR1 and CDR2 from the germline V gene are SNHLY and FYNNEI. The CDR3, as DNA: TGTGCCAGCAGTGAAGAGTGGACAGCTATGAACACTGAAGCTTTCTTT. Its protein is CASSEEWTAMNTEAFF.

The chain couples TRBV2 to TRBJ1-1; 9 nucleotides line up with TRBD1. The CDR3 consists of 13 residues. Trimming removed 5 bases from V and 8 bases from J; junction bases left unmatched: 6. Germline lookup yields CDR1 SNHLY and CDR2 FYNNEI. This CDR3 reads CASSLGQGAEAFF. CDR3 sequence (DNA): TGTGCCAGCAGTCTGGGACAGGGTGCCGAAGCTTTCTTT.

The CDR3 region is CASSQELQIEKLFF. CDR3 nucleotide sequence: TGTGCCAGCAGCCAAGAGTTGCAGATCGAAAAACTGTTTTTT. The chain carries TRBV4-2 and TRBJ1-4; D is undetermined. This CDR3 has 14 amino acids. The V end was cut by 0 bases, the J end by 8 bases, with 10 bases between. Germline assignment: CDR1 LGHNA and CDR2 YNFKEQ.

The genes are TRBV9 and TRBJ1-1; D may be TRBD1 (6 bases). The CDR3 spans 14 residues. V lost 6 bases to trimming and J lost 6 bases, with 18 bases between them. The germline V gene has CDR1 SGDLS and CDR2 YYNGEE. CDR3 protein: CASTPFNRDPEAFF. CDR3 coding DNA: TGTGCCAGCACCCCGTTTAACAGGGACCCTGAAGCTTTCTTT. The variable domain in full, completed from reference TRBV9 and TRBJ1-1, reads DSGVTQTPKHLITATGQRVTLRCSPRSGDLSVYWYQQSLDQGLQFLIQYYNGEERAKGNILERFSAQQFPDLHSELNLSSLELGDSALYFCASTPFNRDPEAFFGQGTRLTVV.

This chain links TRBV29-1 with TRBJ1-4, with 7 nucleotides matching TRBD1. The CDR3 consists of 14 residues. V shed 4 bases, J shed 7 bases, and the junction held 9 bases outside the gene matches. The V gene's germline CDR1 is SQVTM and CDR2 ANQGSEA. The CDR3 loop is CSVAEGARSEKLFF. In DNA form, the CDR3 reads TGCAGCGTTGCTGAGGGGGCAAGAAGTGAAAAACTGTTTTTT.

This clone has more than one count but fewer than ten. The CDR3 loop is CASSFSSNYGYTF. The CDR3 DNA sequence: TGTGCCAGCAGTTTTTCCAGTAACTATGGCTACACCTTC. The V call is TRBV12-3 or TRBV12-4, the J call TRBJ1-2; the D is unclear. The CDR3 has 13 residues. The V gene lost 3 bases and the J gene lost 1 base, with 6 bases spanning the gap.

The chain recombines TRBV29-1 with TRBJ1-1; D is perhaps TRBD1 (6 bases). CDR3 length equals 14 residues. The V end lost 4 bases, the J end lost 1 base, and 13 bases lay between the germline ends. Germline CDR1 is SQVTM and CDR2 is ANQGSEA. The CDR3 region is CSVGRQQGNTEAFF. CDR3 nucleotides: TGCAGCGTTGGCCGACAACAGGGGAACACTGAAGCTTTCTTT.

J is TRBJ1-4 and V is TRBV6-6, with D perhaps matching TRBD1 (6 bases). V was clipped by 5 bases and J by 13 bases, with 11 bases between them. CDR3 length: 11 amino acids. Germline V gene lookup returns CDR1 MNHNY and CDR2 SVGAGI (reference sequence). CDR3 amino acids: CASSPDSALFF. The CDR3 nucleotides read TGTGCCAGCAGTCCGGACAGCGCACTGTTTTTT.

The chain recombines TRBV7-9 with TRBJ1-1; 7 bases are shared with TRBD1. The CDR3 spans 15 residues. In germline, CDR1 is SEHNR, CDR2 FQNEAQ (reference sequence). The J segment lost 6 bases and the V segment lost 5 bases, leaving 12 bases of the junction unmatched. CDR3 sequence (DNA): TGTGCCAGCAGCGATGGATTACCAGGGACAGCTGAAGCTTTCTTT. As protein: CASSDGLPGTAEAFF.

This chain uses TRBV7-6 with TRBJ2-7; a weak D match, TRBD2 (5 bases). This CDR3 contains 13 residues. CDR1 is SGHVS and CDR2 is FNYEAQ in the germline V gene. The V end was cut by 3 bases, the J end by 2 bases, with 8 bases between. CDR3 loop: CASSLSSAYEQYF. The CDR3, as DNA: TGTGCCAGCAGCTTGAGTAGCGCCTACGAGCAGTACTTC.

The gene calls are TRBV4-1 and TRBJ1-1, with 7 bases that match TRBD1. J was trimmed by 7 bases and V by 4 bases; bases with no gene match: 21. CDR1 is MGHRA, CDR2 YSYEKL, per germline. CDR3 length: 18 amino acids. The CDR3 bases are TGCGCCAGCAGCCTTTTGGGACAGTCTTGGTCTCGTGGCCGTGAAGCTTTCTTT. This codes for CASSLLGQSWSRGREAFF.

This clone was counted a few times. The V call is TRBV6-5, the J call TRBJ1-1; D ambiguous. The V end was cut by 8 bases, the J end by 0 bases, with 7 bases between. The V gene's germline CDR1 is MNHEY and CDR2 SVGAGI. The CDR3 sequence is 12 residues long. CDR3 in amino acids: CASGRLNTEAFF. The CDR3 coding sequence is TGTGCCAGCGGCAGATTGAACACTGAAGCTTTCTTT.